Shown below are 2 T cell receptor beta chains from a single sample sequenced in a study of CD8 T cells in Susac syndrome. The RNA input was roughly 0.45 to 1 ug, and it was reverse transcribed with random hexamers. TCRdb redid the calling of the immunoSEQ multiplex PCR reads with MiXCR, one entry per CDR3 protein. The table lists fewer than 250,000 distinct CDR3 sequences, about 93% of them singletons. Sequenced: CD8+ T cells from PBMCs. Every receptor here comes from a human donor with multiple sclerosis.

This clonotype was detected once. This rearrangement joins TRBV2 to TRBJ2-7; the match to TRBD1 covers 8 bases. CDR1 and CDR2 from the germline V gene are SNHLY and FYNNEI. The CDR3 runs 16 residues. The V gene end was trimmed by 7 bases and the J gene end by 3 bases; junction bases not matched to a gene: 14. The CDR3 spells CASTGTGSILYYEQYF. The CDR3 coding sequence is TGTGCCAGCACCGGGACAGGTTCCATCCTTTACTACGAGCAGTACTTC.

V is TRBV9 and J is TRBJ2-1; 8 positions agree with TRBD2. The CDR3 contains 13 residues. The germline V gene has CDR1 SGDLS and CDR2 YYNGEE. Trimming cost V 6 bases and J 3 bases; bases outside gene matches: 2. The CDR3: CASNSGSYNEQFF. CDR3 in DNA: TGTGCCAGCAACAGCGGGAGCTACAATGAGCAGTTCTTC.